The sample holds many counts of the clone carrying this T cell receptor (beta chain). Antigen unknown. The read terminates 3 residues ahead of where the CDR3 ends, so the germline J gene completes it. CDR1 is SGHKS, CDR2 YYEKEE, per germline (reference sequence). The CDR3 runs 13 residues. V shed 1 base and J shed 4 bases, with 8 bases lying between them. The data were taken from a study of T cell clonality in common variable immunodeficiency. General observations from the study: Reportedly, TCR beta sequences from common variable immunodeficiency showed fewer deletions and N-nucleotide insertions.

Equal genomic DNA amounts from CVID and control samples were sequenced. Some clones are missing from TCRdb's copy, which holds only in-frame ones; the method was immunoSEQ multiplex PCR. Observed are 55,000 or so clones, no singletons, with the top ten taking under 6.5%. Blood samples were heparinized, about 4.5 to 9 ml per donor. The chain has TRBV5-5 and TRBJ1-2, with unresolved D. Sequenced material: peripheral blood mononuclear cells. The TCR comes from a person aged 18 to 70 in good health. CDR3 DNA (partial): TGTGCCAGCAGCTTGCGGGTTTCCTATGGC. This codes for CASSLRVSYG. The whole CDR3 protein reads CASSLRVSYGYTF. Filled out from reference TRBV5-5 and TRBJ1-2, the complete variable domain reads DAGVTQSPTHLIKTRGQQVTLRCSPISGHKSVSWYQQVLGQGPQFIFQYYEKEERGRGNFPDRFSARQFPNYSSELNVNALLLGDSALYLCASSLRVSYGYTFGSGTRLTVV.